This T cell receptor beta chain was sequenced during a study of T cells in localized non-small cell lung cancer (TCRdb year 2020). The study in broad terms: The study examined T cell repertoires in approximately 240 patients with early-stage NSCLC and compared tumors with uninvolved tumor-adjacent lungs. A mean age of roughly 64 years was recorded for the NSCLC patients, of whom more than 120 were male and more than 95 were female. The cohort comprised around 240 treatment-naïve NSCLC patients with resected, localized lung tumors. What the research found in general, with its limitations: The highest T cell clonality was observed in uninvolved tumor-adjacent lung, where clonality exceeded that of tumor, suggesting that antigenic responses were more focused in uninvolved tumor-adjacent lung. A median of around 50 of the top 100 tumor clones were detected in paired uninvolved adjacent lung, and around 30 of these tumor clones were also found among the top 100 clones of the paired uninvolved adjacent lung. Because multi-region tumor sequencing was not done, intratumor heterogeneity could not be ruled out. Longer overall survival was associated with higher T cell density in blood, whereas shorter survival was associated with higher clonality in adjacent lung. Since the design was exploratory, TCR variables were selected using unadjusted p-values with no false-discovery rate correction.

Concerning this clone: The antigen this receptor binds is unknown. No qualities accompany the bases; no much larger clone lies one base away.

At diagnosis, tumor, uninvolved tumor-adjacent lung and peripheral blood were collected and then preserved as a mix of FFPE and fresh-frozen material. Blood samples were analyzed as peripheral blood mononuclear cells for TCR repertoire profiling. The immunoSEQ Assay was used to sequence TCR beta CDR3 regions from DNA. The authors processed their data as follows. T cell density was computed as TCR beta template counts normalized to usable DNA estimated by amplifying housekeeping genes. Richness was estimated with the preseqR package, extrapolating to 400,000 templates for PBMC samples and 120,000 templates for tissue samples. Clonality was defined as one minus Pielou's evenness. To identify tissue-enriched TCRs, differential abundance testing was run on productive amino-acid clonotypes with a minimum total count of 5 and an alpha of 0.1. The Jaccard Index and the Morisita Overlap Index were used to measure how much the repertoires overlapped between compartments. GLIPH grouped TCR beta CDR3s together with public tetramer-defined viral CDR3s, and a viral motif had to include at least three viral sequences and show V-gene enrichment. TCRdb carries this immuneACCESS record with in-frame sequences only. Its versions omit some clonotypes, under half of them owing to an unresolved V gene in the studies checked, with the rest unexplained. The DNA gave D and trimming, while V, J and clone size come from that table. Present in this sample are roughly 36,000 clones, roughly 77% of which were seen just once. The top ten constitute approximately 35% of the sample.

The CDR1 and CDR2 encoded by the germline V gene (reference sequence) are SGHNT and YYREEE. Including cysteine and phenylalanine, the CDR3 has 16 amino acids. The retained sequence is limited to the CDR3, 48 bases, with the frame set at the first base. Germline trimming amounts to 4 bases on V and 5 bases on J, with 10 as the count of junction bases outside the gene matches. This TCR came from a woman aged 35-70 years with stage II squamous cell lung carcinoma. The source was PBMCs, collected before any cancer treatment. The V and J genes are TRBV5-4 and TRBJ2-1, with 9 junctional bases fitting TRBD2. CDR3 loop: CASSPAGTSYNNEQFF. In nucleotide form, the sequence is TGTGCCAGCAGCCCGGCCGGGACTAGCTATAACAATGAGCAGTTCTTC.